Reported below is one T cell receptor beta chain. This entry belongs to a study of blood T cell repertoires in COVID-19. Across the whole study: There were acute and convalescent COVID-19 samples, and they came from the United States, Italy and Spain.

Methods used by the authors: Amplified reference gene primers provided the basis for estimating nucleated cell counts. The table came from immunoSEQ multiplex PCR; TCRdb's copy has only in-frame clones and leaves some out. V, J and clone size reflect that table, while D and trimming were determined from the DNA. The data show 70,000 to 95,000 clones, with roughly 82% seen just once and 20% to 25% held by the top ten. This CDR3 has 15 amino acids. Germline CDR1 LNHDA, CDR2 SQIVND (reference sequence). V was cut by 5 bases and J by 0 bases, with 13 bases left in between. The specimen sequenced was peripheral blood. The clonotype was recovered from a human donor in a cohort sampled during active COVID-19. The chain recombines TRBV19 with TRBJ1-1, with D tentatively TRBD1 (5 bases). The CDR3 DNA follows: TGTGCCAGTAGTTCCCGACAGCCCCTGAACACTGAAGCTTTCTTT. Its protein product is CASSSRQPLNTEAFF.